These 9 T cell receptor beta chains share one sample of origin, sequenced in a study of blood T cell repertoires in COVID-19. The assay was immunoSEQ multiplex PCR, and TCRdb's table has in-frame clones only and misses some. This sample has about 110,000 clones, with around 82% found just once. Sample: peripheral blood. The origin of the receptors is a human donor in a cohort sampled during active or convalescent COVID-19.

The rearrangement joins TRBV9 to TRBJ2-2; TRBD1 might be the D (6 bases). The CDR3 is 19 amino acids. Germline CDR1 reads SGDLS; CDR2 reads YYNGEE. V lost 4 bases and J lost 1, with 23 bases in between. The CDR3 region is CASSPVGTLGAKNTGELFF. In DNA, the CDR3 is TGTGCCAGCAGCCCGGTCGGGACATTGGGGGCCAAGAACACCGGGGAGCTGTTTTTT. The variable domain in full, with the rest retrieved from reference TRBV9 and TRBJ2-2, is DSGVTQTPKHLITATGQRVTLRCSPRSGDLSVYWYQQSLDQGLQFLIQYYNGEERAKGNILERFSAQQFPDLHSELNLSSLELGDSALYFCASSPVGTLGAKNTGELFFGEGSRLTVL.

This chain joins TRBV5-5 and TRBJ2-7; D ambiguous. This CDR3 spans 15 amino acids. The V end lost 3 bases, the J end lost 2 bases, and 15 bases lay between the germline ends. Germline CDR1 reads SGHKS; CDR2 reads YYEKEE (reference sequence). The CDR3 coding sequence is TGTGCCAGCAGCTCAGGTCTACAGAAAACCTACGAGCAGTACTTC. This sequence encodes CASSSGLQKTYEQYF.

The chain links TRBV19 to TRBJ2-1, with 7 bases aligning to TRBD2. V dropped 3 bases and J dropped 9; count of bases not matched to a gene: 14. This CDR3 comprises 16 residues. From germline, CDR1 is LNHDA and CDR2 SQIVND (reference sequence). CDR3 residues: CASSIVGGPLTAEQFF. DNA for the CDR3: TGTGCCAGTAGTATCGTGGGAGGGCCATTAACGGCTGAGCAGTTCTTC. Full variable domain (missing parts from reference TRBV19 and TRBJ2-1): DGGITQSPKYLFRKEGQNVTLSCEQNLNHDAMYWYRQDPGQGLRLIYYSQIVNDFQKGDIAEGYSVSREKKESFPLTVTSAQKNPTAFYLCASSIVGGPLTAEQFFGPGTRLTVL.

This clone was detected a few times. The genes are TRBV18 and TRBJ2-7; 8 nucleotides line up with TRBD1. V trimming: 3 bases; J trimming: 4 bases; junction bases outside the gene matches: 5. The germline V gene encodes CDR1 KGHSH and CDR2 LQKENI. CDR3 size: 14 residues. The CDR3 coding sequence is TGTGCCAGCTCACCTAGGACAGGGAGTTACGAGCAGTACTTC. The encoded protein is CASSPRTGSYEQYF.

The rearrangement uses TRBV2 and TRBJ1-2; TRBD1 matches at 7 bases. From germline, CDR1 is SNHLY and CDR2 FYNNEI. The CDR3 is made up of 14 amino acids. Trimming at V came to 8 bases and at J to 4 bases, leaving 10 bases not matched to a gene. CDR3 nucleotide sequence: TGTGCCAGCGTATGGGAGACAGGGCCCTATGGCTACACCTTC. Residues: CASVWETGPYGYTF. Full variable domain (rest looked up from reference TRBV2 and TRBJ1-2): EPEVTQTPSHQVTQMGQEVILRCVPISNHLYFYWYRQILGQKVEFLVSFYNNEISEKSEIFDDQFSVERPDGSNFTLKIRSTKLEDSAMYFCASVWETGPYGYTFGSGTRLTVV.

The chain joins TRBV6-1 to TRBJ2-7, with TRBD1 identical over 9 bases. V dropped 3 bases and J dropped 6; count of bases not matched to a gene: 9. The CDR3 loop spans 15 amino acids. In germline, CDR1 is MNHNS, CDR2 SASEGT. CDR3 coding DNA: TGTGCCAGCAGTGACCAAGACAGGGGGGGGCGCGAGCAGTACTTC. Residues: CASSDQDRGGREQYF.

This chain joins TRBV9 and TRBJ2-6, with D perhaps TRBD1 (5 bases). Germline-derived CDR1 and CDR2 are SGDLS and YYNGEE. The ends were cut back, 4 bases at V and 7 bases at J, with 12 bases in the middle. The CDR3 sequence is 14 residues long. CDR3 nucleotide sequence: TGTGCCAGCAGCCCCTACAGGCCCGCCAACGTCCTGACTTTC. The encoded protein is CASSPYRPANVLTF.

The rearrangement links TRBV5-4 to TRBJ2-5; D possibly corresponds to TRBD1 (6 bases). CDR1 and CDR2 (germline): SGHNT, YYREEE (reference sequence). Trimming shortened V by 0 bases and J by 4 bases, and 10 bases separated the two germline ends. This CDR3 has 14 amino acids. CDR3: CASSLGWDIETQYF. CDR3 nucleotides: TGTGCCAGCAGCTTGGGATGGGACATAGAGACCCAGTACTTC.

The chain links TRBV19 to TRBJ2-1; TRBD1 matches 8 bases. CDR1 LNHDA and CDR2 SQIVND come from the germline V gene (reference sequence). The CDR3 is made up of 14 amino acids. With V trimmed by 7 bases and J by 5 bases, 7 bases remained unmatched. CDR3 nucleotide sequence: TGTGCCAGTAATCATCGGGACAGGAACAATGAGCAGTTCTTC. Amino acids: CASNHRDRNNEQFF.